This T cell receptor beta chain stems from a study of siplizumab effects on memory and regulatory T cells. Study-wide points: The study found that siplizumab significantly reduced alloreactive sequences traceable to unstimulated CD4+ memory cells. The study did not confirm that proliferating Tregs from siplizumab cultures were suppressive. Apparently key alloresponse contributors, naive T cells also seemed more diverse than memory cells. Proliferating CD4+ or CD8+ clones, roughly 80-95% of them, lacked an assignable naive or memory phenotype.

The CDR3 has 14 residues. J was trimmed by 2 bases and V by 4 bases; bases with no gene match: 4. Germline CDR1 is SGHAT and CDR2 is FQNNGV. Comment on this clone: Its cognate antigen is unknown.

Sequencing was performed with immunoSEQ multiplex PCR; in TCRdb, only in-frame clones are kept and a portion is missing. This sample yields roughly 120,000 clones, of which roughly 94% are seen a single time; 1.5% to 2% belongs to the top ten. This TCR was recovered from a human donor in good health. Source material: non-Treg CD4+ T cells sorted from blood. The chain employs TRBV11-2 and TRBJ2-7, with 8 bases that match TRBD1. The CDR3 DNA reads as TGTGCCAGCAGCTCCCGGACAGGGACCTACGAGCAGTACTTC. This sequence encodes CASSSRTGTYEQYF.